This paragraph covers one T cell receptor (beta chain) sequence. The target antigen is unknown. This entry belongs to a study of CD8 T cells in ankylosing spondylitis. From germline, CDR1 is SEHNR and CDR2 FQNEAQ (reference sequence). This CDR3 spans 14 amino acids. V lost 3 bases to trimming and J lost 2 bases, with 8 bases between them. Quantitative 5'-RACE was performed with molecular barcodes, and it yielded the TCR beta libraries. TCRdb passed the 5' RACE reads through MiXCR, listing each CDR3 protein once. This table holds some 290,000 distinct CDR3 sequences, roughly 20% found once. Study-wide points: Disease-linked clones bore a CD8+ phenotype, appearing relatively rarely in peripheral blood. In ankylosing spondylitis blood, a motif of 7 to 9 highly homologous TCR beta variants appeared characteristic.

Sequencing was carried out using blood, either unsorted or a sorted T cell fraction (not recorded which). The V and J genes are TRBV7-9 and TRBJ2-1; no firm D call. This TCR derives from a male donor with ankylosing spondylitis or in good health (not recorded which). The CDR3, as DNA: TGTGCCAGCAGCTTCGAAGGGCCCTACAATGAGCAGTTCTTC. It specifies CASSFEGPYNEQFF.